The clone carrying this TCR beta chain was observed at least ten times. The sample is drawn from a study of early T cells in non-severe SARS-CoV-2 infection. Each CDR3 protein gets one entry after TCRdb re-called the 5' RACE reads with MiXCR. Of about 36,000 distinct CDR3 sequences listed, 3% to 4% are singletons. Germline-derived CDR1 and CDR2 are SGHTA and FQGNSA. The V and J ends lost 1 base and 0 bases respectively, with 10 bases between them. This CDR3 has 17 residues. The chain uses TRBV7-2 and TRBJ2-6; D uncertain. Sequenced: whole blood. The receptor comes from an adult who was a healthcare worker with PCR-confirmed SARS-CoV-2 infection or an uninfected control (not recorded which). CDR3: CASSLVSQSSGANVLTF. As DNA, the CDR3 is TGTGCCAGCAGCTTAGTCTCACAGTCCTCTGGGGCCAACGTCCTGACTTTC.